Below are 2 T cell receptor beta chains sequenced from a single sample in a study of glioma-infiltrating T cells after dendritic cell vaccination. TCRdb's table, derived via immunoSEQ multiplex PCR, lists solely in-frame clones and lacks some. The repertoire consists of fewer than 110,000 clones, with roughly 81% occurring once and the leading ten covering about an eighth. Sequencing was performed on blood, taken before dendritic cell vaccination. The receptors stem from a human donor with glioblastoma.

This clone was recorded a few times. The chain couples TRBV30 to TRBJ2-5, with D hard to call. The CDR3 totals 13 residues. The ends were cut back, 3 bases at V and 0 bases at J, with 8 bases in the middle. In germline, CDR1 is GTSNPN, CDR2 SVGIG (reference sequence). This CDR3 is CAWSELYQETQYF. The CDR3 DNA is TGTGCCTGGAGCGAGCTCTACCAAGAGACCCAGTACTTC.

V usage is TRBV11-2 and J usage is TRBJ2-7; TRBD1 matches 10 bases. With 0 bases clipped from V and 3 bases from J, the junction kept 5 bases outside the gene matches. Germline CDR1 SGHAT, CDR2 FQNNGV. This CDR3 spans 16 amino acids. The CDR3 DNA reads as TGTGCCAGCAGCTTAGATCTATGGACAGGGGGCTACGAGCAGTACTTC. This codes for CASSLDLWTGGYEQYF.